Each of the 25 T cell receptor beta chains below was sequenced from the same sample in a study of response to subunit inactivated influenza vaccine. TCRdb fed the RT-PCR reads into MiXCR, producing one record per CDR3 protein. The sample yields about 620,000 distinct CDR3 sequences, around 11% seen once. This sample was shared with a second study, whose subject was T cells expressing NK-cell markers. According to that study: TCR beta cDNA was generated via 5'RACE template switching incorporating UMIs.

The sample in question was PBMCs from blood, obtained on the day of vaccination. The source of these receptors is a man between 50 and 59 years old who received an inactivated influenza vaccine.

This clonotype turned up a few times. The chain carries TRBV25-1 and TRBJ1-1; possible D gene TRBD1, 5 bases. Germline V gives CDR1 MGHDK, CDR2 SYGVNS. Trimming stripped 4 bases from V and 2 bases from J, with 14 bases between. The CDR3 covers 15 residues. Here the CDR3 reads CASSGRGSGNTEAFF. CDR3 coding DNA: TGTGCCAGCAGTGGGAGGGGCAGTGGAAACACTGAAGCTTTCTTT.

The chain employs TRBV11-2 and TRBJ2-1; maybe TRBD1 (5 bases). The CDR3 extends over 16 amino acids. V lost 6 bases and J 0 bases, leaving 15 bases between the germline ends. Germline V gene data show CDR1 as SGHAT and CDR2 as FQNNGV. In DNA, the CDR3 is TGTGCCAGCAGTCTTGGGTCCCAGGGCTCCTACAATGAGCAGTTCTTC. It is translated as CASSLGSQGSYNEQFF. Full variable domain (rest looked up from reference TRBV11-2 and TRBJ2-1): EAGVAQSPRYKIIEKRQSVAFWCNPISGHATLYWYQQILGQGPKLLIQFQNNGVVDDSQLPKDRFSAERLKGVDSTLKIQPAKLEDSAVYLCASSLGSQGSYNEQFFGPGTRLTVL.

The V call is TRBV11-3, the J call TRBJ2-1, with D possibly being TRBD1 or TRBD2 (5 bases each). This CDR3 contains 15 residues. V was shortened by 5 bases and J by 0 bases, with 11 bases between the two germline ends. Germline V gives CDR1 SGHNT, CDR2 YENEEA. CDR3 protein: CASSERDGSYNEQFF. CDR3 DNA: TGTGCCAGCAGCGAGAGGGACGGCTCCTACAATGAGCAGTTCTTC.

The count of this clonotype is one. This rearrangement joins TRBV7-9 to TRBJ2-1; perhaps D is TRBD1 or TRBD2 (5 bases each). CDR3 length: 14 amino acids. CDR1 and CDR2 (germline): SEHNR, FQNEAQ (reference sequence). V was shortened by 3 bases and J by 9 bases, with 15 bases between the two germline ends. In DNA, the CDR3 is TGTGCCAGCAGCTTGCGGGCCAATCAGGGTGAGCAGTTCTTC. This gives the protein CASSLRANQGEQFF.

This clonotype was detected only a few times. The gene calls are TRBV5-1 and TRBJ2-1; D perhaps matches TRBD2 (6 bases). From germline, CDR1 is SGHRS and CDR2 YFSETQ. Trimming removed 4 bases from V and 0 bases from J, with 20 bases in between. The CDR3 runs 18 residues. The CDR3 loop reads CASSPKRWRGPSYNEQFF. The CDR3 coding sequence is TGCGCCAGCAGCCCCAAACGCTGGCGGGGACCCTCCTACAATGAGCAGTTCTTC.

This clonotype was observed at least ten times. The chain combines TRBV6-5 with TRBJ2-1; 9 bases line up with TRBD2. The CDR3 totals 16 residues. V shed 0 bases and J 4 bases; nucleotides not matched to a gene: 4. CDR1 is MNHEY, CDR2 SVGAGI, per germline. The DNA for the CDR3 is TGTGCCAGCAGTTACTCAGAGACTAGCGGTTACAATGAGCAGTTCTTC. The encoded protein is CASSYSETSGYNEQFF.

This clonotype was recorded many times. CDR3 in DNA: TGCGCCAGCAGCTTGAACGGGGACTATGGCTACACCTTC. Its translation: CASSLNGDYGYTF. The chain recombines TRBV5-1 with TRBJ1-2; D is undetermined. Trimming removed 1 base at V and 3 bases at J, with 7 bases between. Germline V CDR1 and CDR2: SGHRS, YFSETQ. CDR3 length: 13 residues.

This clonotype has more than one count but fewer than ten. The CDR3 spells CASNRVASDTQYF. The CDR3 region has the DNA TGTGCCAGCAATAGGGTGGCCTCAGATACGCAGTATTTT. This rearrangement joins TRBV11-2 to TRBJ2-3, with D hard to call. V lost 7 bases and J 4 bases, leaving 12 bases between the germline ends. The CDR3 sequence is 13 residues long. CDR1 is SGHAT, CDR2 FQNNGV, per germline.

This clonotype was observed at least ten times. The chain links TRBV7-2 to TRBJ2-3; 8 positions match TRBD1. There are 13 residues in the CDR3. Trimming took 3 bases from V and 5 from J; bases not matched to a gene: 1. The V gene's germline CDR1 is SGHTA and CDR2 FQGNSA. CDR3 bases: TGTGCCAGCAGCTTGGACAGGGTAGATACGCAGTATTTT. It specifies CASSLDRVDTQYF.

This clonotype was picked up a small number of times. This rearrangement joins TRBV7-2 to TRBJ2-3; 10 bases fit TRBD2. CDR3 length equals 16 residues. Germline values: CDR1 SGHTA, CDR2 FQGNSA. The V gene end was trimmed by 1 base and the J gene end by 6 bases; junction bases not matched to a gene: 7. CDR3 DNA: TGTGCCAGCAGCTTAGGAGCGGGAGGGCCTCTGGATACGCAGTATTTT. This gives the protein CASSLGAGGPLDTQYF.

Only a few counts were recorded for this clonotype. The V and J genes are TRBV11-2 and TRBJ1-2; a weak D match, TRBD1 (6 bases). The CDR3 has 15 amino acids. Germline V gene lookup returns CDR1 SGHAT and CDR2 FQNNGV. V was clipped by 9 bases and J by 4 bases, with 21 bases between them. The CDR3 loop reads CASKPQGGGLYGYTF. In DNA form, the CDR3 reads TGTGCCAGTAAACCACAGGGAGGAGGGCTCTATGGCTACACCTTC.

This clonotype came up a few times. The chain employs TRBV18 and TRBJ2-5; no clear D. In germline, CDR1 is KGHSH, CDR2 LQKENI. There are 12 residues in the CDR3. V dropped 3 bases and J dropped 5 bases, with 7 bases sitting between them. CDR3 bases: TGTGCCAGCTCACCTGTGAAGGAGACCCAGTACTTC. Protein sequence: CASSPVKETQYF.

This clonotype was counted only a few times. V and J are TRBV20-1 and TRBJ1-6, with TRBD1 identical over 8 bases. Germline lookup yields CDR1 DFQATT and CDR2 SNEGSKA (reference sequence). CDR3 length: 15 residues. With V trimmed by 0 bases and J by 10 bases, 8 bases remained unmatched. The CDR3 DNA reads TGCAGTGCTAGAGAGTCGGGACAGGTTAAATCACCCCTCCACTTT. It is translated as CSARESGQVKSPLHF.

This clonotype was seen a few times. The genes are TRBV5-1 and TRBJ2-7, with 8 bases fitting TRBD1. V lost 4 bases to trimming and J lost 4 bases; unmatched junction nucleotides: 4. This CDR3 region has 13 residues. CDR1 is SGHRS and CDR2 is YFSETQ in the germline V gene. The CDR3 region is CASSTGGQYEQYF. Written as DNA, the CDR3 is TGCGCCAGCAGCACAGGGGGTCAATACGAGCAGTACTTC.

The chain combines TRBV20-1 with TRBJ2-1; 8 bases line up with TRBD2. CDR1 and CDR2 (germline): DFQATT, SNEGSKA (reference sequence). This CDR3 is built from 15 residues. Losses at the gene ends were 7 bases for V and 1 base for J; bases not matched to a gene: 9. CDR3 in DNA: TGCAGTGGAGCGAGCGGGAGAGATTCCTACAATGAGCAGTTCTTC. It translates to CSGASGRDSYNEQFF.

This clonotype was recorded a few times. The rearrangement uses TRBV5-6 and TRBJ2-7; 8 bases are a match to TRBD1. V dropped 3 bases and J dropped 2; count of bases not matched to a gene: 7. CDR1 SGHDT and CDR2 YYEEEE come from the germline V gene. The length of the CDR3 is 15 residues. CDR3 nucleotides: TGTGCCAGCAGCTCTTGGGGACAGGTAGCCTACGAGCAGTACTTC. Translated, it gives CASSSWGQVAYEQYF.

This clonotype was picked up many times. The V and J genes are TRBV21-1 and TRBJ1-2. TRBV21-1 has pseudogene status. The CDR3 sequence is 15 residues long. The CDR3 sequence: CASSKTDPANYGYTF. CDR3 DNA: TGTGCCAGCAGCAAAACAGACCCTGCTAACTATGGCTACACCTTC.

This clonotype was seen only a few times. The chain links TRBV7-9 to TRBJ1-6, with a weak D call TRBD1 (5 bases). The germline gives CDR1 SEHNR, CDR2 FQNEAQ (reference sequence). V shed 2 bases and J shed 8 bases, with 10 bases lying between them. The CDR3 has 14 amino acids. The CDR3 DNA sequence: TGTGCCAGCAGCTTATTCAGGGAAGATTCACCCCTCCACTTT. Translating it yields CASSLFREDSPLHF.

This clonotype showed up just a few times. This chain uses TRBV5-6 with TRBJ2-3, with a possible D match to TRBD2 (6 bases). From germline, CDR1 is SGHDT and CDR2 YYEEEE. The CDR3 covers 15 residues. V was trimmed by 3 bases and J by 7 bases, leaving 18 bases between them. This CDR3 reads CASSSELARLNTQYF. Written as DNA, the CDR3 is TGTGCCAGCAGCTCAGAGCTAGCGAGACTTAATACGCAGTATTTT.

There are a few counts of this clonotype. V and J are TRBV28 and TRBJ2-7; TRBD1 or TRBD2 may be the D gene (7 bases each). Between the trimmed V and J ends, which lost 5 bases and 3 bases, there was a span of 32 bases. The CDR3 covers 20 residues. Germline V gene lookup returns CDR1 MDHEN and CDR2 SYDVKM. CDR3 amino acids: CASSLRFLKGGTAIHYEQYF. The CDR3 DNA is TGTGCCAGCAGTCTAAGATTTCTAAAGGGGGGGACAGCGATACACTACGAGCAGTACTTC.

This clonotype was detected only a few times. The chain recombines TRBV6-2 or TRBV6-3 with TRBJ2-3, with TRBD2 matching over 8 bases. V dropped 6 bases and J dropped 3; count of bases not matched to a gene: 14. Germline loops: CDR1 MNHEY, CDR2 SVGEGT. This CDR3 is built from 17 residues. The CDR3 DNA follows: TGTGCCAGCAGCAACCTAGGATGGGAGCGGGGGACAGATACGCAGTATTTT. It yields the protein CASSNLGWERGTDTQYF.

This clonotype has more than one count but fewer than ten. The chain uses TRBV5-1 and TRBJ2-3, with 8 bases that match TRBD2. The CDR3 has 17 residues. Germline V lookup: CDR1 SGHRS, CDR2 YFSETQ. Germline trimming cut 2 bases from V and 4 bases from J; bases unmatched to any gene: 12. CDR3 DNA sequence: TGCGCCAGCAGCTTCCGGGACCGAAACGGGGGGGCAGATACGCAGTATTTT. It translates to CASSFRDRNGGADTQYF.

There are a few counts of this clonotype. The J gene is TRBJ1-2, the V gene TRBV4-2; D gene ambiguous. The CDR3 is 13 amino acids. Trimming removed 0 bases from V and 4 bases from J, with 6 bases in between. Germline V gene sequence: CDR1 LGHNA, CDR2 YNFKEQ. CDR3 in amino acids: CASSQEGGYGYTF. CDR3 nucleotides: TGTGCCAGCAGCCAAGAAGGAGGCTATGGCTACACCTTC.

The sample holds a few counts of this clonotype. The J gene is TRBJ2-1, the V gene TRBV29-1, with TRBD2 matching over 14 bases. The CDR3 has 18 amino acids. CDR1 is SQVTM, CDR2 ANQGSEA, per germline. V was pared by 1 base and J by 8 bases, with 13 bases of the junction left unmatched. The chain's CDR3 is CSVEAMGLAGEFGDEQFF. Here the CDR3 DNA reads TGCAGCGTTGAAGCTATGGGACTAGCGGGAGAGTTTGGCGATGAGCAGTTCTTC.

V is TRBV6-2 or TRBV6-3 and J is TRBJ2-1; 10 nucleotides align to TRBD2. CDR1 is MNHEY and CDR2 is SVGEGT in the germline V gene. J gave up 8 bases and V 6 bases, and 4 bases lay outside the gene matches. This CDR3 contains 13 residues. The CDR3 nucleotides read TGTGCCAGCAGGGGGACTAGCGACGATGAGCAGTTCTTC. Amino acids: CASRGTSDDEQFF.